This T cell receptor beta chain is drawn from a study of blood T cells in healthy people across ages. Broader study findings: The long-lived group displayed more naive CD4+ cells, plus higher diversity, than the aged donors did.

Caucasian individuals from Russia who were healthy and aged about 6 to 95 acted as donors. This CDR3 region has 13 residues. Trimming pared 5 bases from V and 6 bases from J, leaving 16 bases between. CDR1 SQVTM and CDR2 ANQGSEA come from the germline V gene. Concerning this clonotype itself: As yet, its antigen is unknown.

The authors ran a second PCR of roughly 6 to 11 cycles using a sample-barcoded 5' primer and a J-beta primer mix. Using its own MiXCR run on the 5' RACE reads, TCRdb lists one record per CDR3 protein. The data contain 700,000 to 950,000 distinct CDR3 sequences, 58% of them singletons. The TCR originated in a man aged 25-40 years in good health. The sequencing input was blood. V usage is TRBV29-1 and J usage is TRBJ1-2, with D perhaps matching TRBD1 (5 bases). The CDR3 sequence is CSVRGGSENGYTF. CDR3 DNA sequence: TGCAGCGTTCGCGGGGGGAGTGAAAATGGCTACACCTTC.